Included here is one T cell receptor (beta chain) sequence, with context. The antigen is unknown. These data are taken from a study of cytomegalovirus exposure and HLA in healthy donors. Study findings and constraints: Immune exposure data for these donors was limited to CMV serostatus.

The PCR ran on 60 Vbeta and 13 Jbeta primers. Repertoires were generated with immunoSEQ multiplex PCR, while TCRdb's copy carries only in-frame clones and drops some. The table has approximately 120,000 clones, about 80% seen once; the top ten hold approximately 3.8%. The sequence came from a woman aged 40 to 49 in good health and CMV-seropositive. Sequences were obtained from PBMCs.

In nucleotides, the CDR3 is TGTGCCAGCAGTTTATCGCGGGAGGGGCCAGGCGGCTACACCTTC. Residues: CASSLSREGPGGYTF. V gene TRBV27 combines with J gene TRBJ1-2; D possibly corresponds to TRBD1 (5 bases). The germline CDR1 and CDR2 sequences are MNHEY and SMNVEV (reference sequence). The V and J ends lost 0 bases and 8 bases respectively, with 16 bases between them. This CDR3 region has 15 residues.